A selection of T cell receptor beta chains follows, all from one sample in a study of T cells after posttransplantation cyclophosphamide. Profiled with immunoSEQ multiplex PCR; TCRdb holds only in-frame clones, not every one. The sample includes about 30,000 clones, none of them occurring once. Source material: PBMCs. Source of these receptors: a woman aged 55-69 years in good health, CMV-negative, and a related stem cell transplant donor. The conserved cysteine and the conserved F or W are not part of the CDR3 here. Each record gives: J gene, V gene, CDR3 protein.

TRBJ2-7 TRBV2 ASSEVGRGEQY
TRBJ1-5 TRBV6-2/TRBV6-3 ASNAVGQGDQPQH
TRBJ2-1 TRBV11-3 ASSLQGQGAHEQF
TRBJ1-1 TRBV12-3/TRBV12-4 ASREQGMGSEAF
TRBJ1-1 TRBV19 ASSILTPNTKAF
TRBJ2-2 TRBV11-2 ASSLGGQNTGELF
TRBJ2-7 TRBV7-2 ASSFDGTSIEQY
TRBJ2-2 TRBV6-2/TRBV6-3 ASSYLEAGDTGELF
TRBJ2-7 TRBV28 ASSLWVPGLAGGYEQY
TRBJ2-5 TRBV6-1 ASSRAGGLQETQY
TRBJ1-2 TRBV12-3/TRBV12-4 ASSRYREPNYGYT
TRBJ1-2 TRBV5-6 ASGDRVEDYGYT
TRBJ2-3 TRBV10-3 AISEWRGTSTDTQY
TRBJ2-7 TRBV15 ATSRDYKPPTYEQY
TRBJ2-5 TRBV15 ATSKQEQETQY
TRBJ2-7 TRBV28 ASSPPGQGAGEQY
TRBJ2-7 TRBV7-9 ASSLSGREYEQY
TRBJ1-5 TRBV7-6 ASSPQGGQPQH
TRBJ2-3 TRBV30 AWSVSSLKGTDTQY
TRBJ1-1 TRBV7-2 ASSWTGPDTEAF
TRBJ2-7 TRBV5-1 ASSLDGAEQY
TRBJ2-7 TRBV7-6 ASSSGLADYEQY
TRBJ2-4 TRBV5-4 ASSEGTKNIQY
TRBJ1-3 TRBV10-3 AIAIDSSGNTIY
TRBJ1-6 TRBV5-4 ASSLASQEGYYNSPLH
TRBJ2-5 TRBV7-9 ASSPSGRQQETQY
TRBJ2-3 TRBV19 ASSRGGASGFLDTQY
TRBJ1-5 TRBV19 ASRTRRDQPQH